This entry lists 30 T cell receptor beta chains sequenced from one sample in a study of vaccination and CD4 T cells after COVID-19 (dated 2022 in TCRdb). The label giving this sample's treatment or condition can be read as: roughly 10-day PBMC culture with coronavirus spike peptide pools or control peptides (ViraFEST assay). These receptors' antigens are unknown. The library was produced with PCR. The run used an Illumina iSeq 100. DNA from cultured CD4+ T cells underwent TCR sequencing with the Oncomine TCR Beta short-read assay at the Johns Hopkins FTIC core. Using fastp trimming at Q25 and MiXCR clonotype assembly, TCRdb reanalyzed the public sequencing data and kept in-frame beta chains. Rows merge per CDR3 protein into single entries with the most common DNA and genes. Present in this sample are tens of thousands of distinct CDR3 sequences, 62% of which were seen just once. The ten most abundant clones make up roughly 8% of the sample.

Sequencing used CD4+ T cells from blood, cultured in vitro. Receptors were obtained from a human donor who had recovered from COVID-19.

In its sample, this clonotype is medium-sized (0.01 to 0.1%). The V gene is TRBV20-1, the J gene TRBJ1-5, with D unclear. Deletions cut 0 bases from V and 7 bases from J, with 7 bases between. Germline V gene sequence: CDR1 DFQATT, CDR2 SNEGSKA (reference sequence). The CDR3 has 12 residues. The CDR3 nucleotides are TGCAGTGCTAGAGAATCCCTACAGCCCCAGCATTTT. Residues: CSARESLQPQHF.

J is TRBJ2-7 and V is TRBV7-8; 9 positions agree with TRBD1. Germline V gene data show CDR1 as SGHVS and CDR2 as FQNEAQ. The CDR3 has 13 residues. J was trimmed by 4 bases and V by 7 bases; bases with no gene match: 5. The CDR3 protein is CASTGQGLYEQYF. DNA of the CDR3: TGTGCCAGCACTGGACAGGGGCTTTACGAGCAGTACTTC. Full variable domain (rest looked up from reference TRBV7-8 and TRBJ2-7): GAGVSQSPRYKVAKRGQDVALRCDPISGHVSLFWYQQALGQGPEFLTYFQNEAQLDKSGLPSDRFFAERPEGSVSTLKIQRTQQEDSAVYLCASTGQGLYEQYFGPGTRLTVT.

The chain uses TRBV7-6 and TRBJ2-5, with 14 nucleotides matching TRBD2. CDR1 SGHVS and CDR2 FNYEAQ come from the germline V gene. This CDR3 comprises 15 residues. V shed 4 bases and J 5 bases; nucleotides not matched to a gene: 3. CDR3 amino acids: CASSSGLAGVETQYF. The CDR3 nucleotides read TGTGCCAGCAGCTCGGGACTAGCGGGAGTGGAGACCCAGTACTTC. Full variable domain (remainder filled in from reference TRBV7-6 and TRBJ2-5): GAGVSQSPRYKVTKRGQDVALRCDPISGHVSLYWYRQALGQGPEFLTYFNYEAQQDKSGLPNDRFSAERPEGSISTLTIQRTEQRDSAMYRCASSSGLAGVETQYFGPGTRLLVL.

This chain uses TRBV6-5 with TRBJ2-1; 11 nucleotides agree with TRBD2. This CDR3 is built from 19 residues. V gave up 4 bases and J gave up 2 bases; unmatched junction bases: 13. Germline loops: CDR1 MNHEY, CDR2 SVGAGI. The CDR3 bases are TGTGCCAGCAGTTCGAGGGAACTAGCGGGAGCCGAAGCCTACAATGAGCAGTTCTTC. Translated, it gives CASSSRELAGAEAYNEQFF.

The chain is built from TRBV2 and TRBJ1-1, with 9 bases matching TRBD1. After removal of 7 bases from V and 8 bases from J, the junction contained 8 bases not matched to a gene. This CDR3 has 13 residues. CDR1 and CDR2 (germline): SNHLY, FYNNEI. The CDR3: CASKYRGQTEAFF. As DNA, the CDR3 is TGTGCCAGCAAATACAGGGGGCAAACAGAAGCTTTCTTT.

The gene calls are TRBV15 and TRBJ2-3; D is possibly TRBD1 (5 bases). The germline gives CDR1 LNHNV, CDR2 YYDKDF (reference sequence). The V end lost 5 bases, the J end lost 0 bases, and 15 bases lay between the germline ends. CDR3 length: 16 residues. The CDR3 region has the DNA TGTGCCACCAGCTTCGGACATACTTCTAGCACAGATACGCAGTATTTT. Its translation is CATSFGHTSSTDTQYF. The full variable domain, completed using reference TRBV15 and TRBJ2-3, is DAMVIQNPRYQVTQFGKPVTLSCSQTLNHNVMYWYQQKSSQAPKLLFHYYDKDFNNEADTPDNFQSRRPNTSFCFLDIRSPGLGDTAMYLCATSFGHTSSTDTQYFGPGTRLTVL.

The chain couples TRBV28 to TRBJ1-2; D not resolved. Trimming pared 10 bases from V and 7 bases from J, leaving 16 bases between. CDR1 is MDHEN and CDR2 is SYDVKM in the germline V gene. The CDR3 has 12 amino acids. The chain's CDR3 is CATYLTGSGYTF. The CDR3, as DNA: TGTGCCACCTACCTCACGGGGAGTGGCTACACCTTC.

The chain has TRBV6-2 or TRBV6-3 and TRBJ2-7; 10 nucleotides align to TRBD2. Germline trimming cut 4 bases from V and 1 base from J; bases unmatched to any gene: 22. This CDR3 has 21 residues. The germline CDR1 and CDR2 sequences are MNHEY and SVGEGT. CDR3 loop: CASSFSWGAGTSAAPSYEQYF. DNA for the CDR3: TGTGCCAGCAGTTTTTCCTGGGGGGCCGGGACTAGCGCCGCCCCATCCTACGAGCAGTACTTC.

This chain uses TRBV11-1 with TRBJ2-5; D is uncertain. V lost 3 bases, J lost 0 bases, and 5 bases lay in between. CDR1 SGHAT and CDR2 FQDESV come from the germline V gene (reference sequence). The CDR3 sequence is 13 residues long. CDR3 nucleotides: TGTGCCAGCAGCTTTGGGAACCAAGAGACCCAGTACTTC. Translation: CASSFGNQETQYF.

The V and J genes are TRBV15 and TRBJ1-5; 7 bases line up with TRBD1. Trimming took 1 base from V and 6 from J; bases not matched to a gene: 15. CDR3 length: 18 residues. Looked up from germline, CDR1 is LNHNV and CDR2 is YYDKDF (reference sequence). The CDR3 nucleotides read TGTGCCACCAGCAGAGGTGGAGGGGAAGGGGGCGGTGGTCAGCCCCAGCATTTT. This translates into CATSRGGGEGGGGQPQHF.

The genes are TRBV7-2 and TRBJ1-6; D is perhaps TRBD1 (6 bases). V lost 2 bases to trimming and J lost 5 bases, with 10 bases between them. Germline-derived CDR1 and CDR2 are SGHTA and FQGNSA. The CDR3 is made up of 15 amino acids. This chain's CDR3 is CASSLTQGNNSPLHF. CDR3 nucleotides: TGTGCCAGCAGCTTAACCCAGGGGAATAATTCACCCCTCCACTTT.

The J gene is TRBJ2-7, the V gene TRBV4-1, with unresolved D. The V gene lost 4 bases and the J gene lost 0 bases, with 10 bases spanning the gap. This CDR3 comprises 14 residues. Per germline, CDR1 MGHRA and CDR2 YSYEKL. CDR3 in amino acids: CASSPHGTSYEQYF. Written as DNA, the CDR3 is TGCGCCAGCAGCCCCCATGGAACCTCCTACGAGCAGTACTTC.

J is TRBJ2-3 and V is TRBV27, with D tentatively TRBD2 (7 bases). The CDR3 has 14 residues. Trimming left V 7 bases short and J 4 bases short, with 15 bases between. Per the germline V gene, CDR1 is MNHEY and CDR2 is SMNVEV (reference sequence). DNA for the CDR3: TGTGCCAGCATGCGGCGGGGGCCCCCAGATACGCAGTATTTT. Protein product: CASMRRGPPDTQYF.

The chain carries TRBV19 and TRBJ2-5, with D possibly TRBD1 on 6 matching bases. The CDR3 has 15 residues. Trimming took off 5 bases at V and 4 bases at J, with 17 bases between the two ends. CDR1 is LNHDA and CDR2 is SQIVND in the germline V gene (reference sequence). CDR3: CASSARPTGRETQYF. The CDR3 coding sequence is TGTGCCAGTAGTGCGCGCCCCACAGGGAGAGAGACCCAGTACTTC. Drawing the rest from reference TRBV19 and TRBJ2-5, the complete variable domain is DGGITQSPKYLFRKEGQNVTLSCEQNLNHDAMYWYRQDPGQGLRLIYYSQIVNDFQKGDIAEGYSVSREKKESFPLTVTSAQKNPTAFYLCASSARPTGRETQYFGPGTRLLVL.

This sequence joins TRBV7-2 and TRBJ2-3, with D possibly being TRBD2 (6 bases). Trimming removed 2 bases at V and 4 bases at J, with 13 bases between. The CDR3 runs to 15 residues. CDR1 and CDR2 from the germline V gene are SGHTA and FQGNSA. The CDR3 protein is CASSLSEGGPDTQYF. The DNA for the CDR3 is TGTGCCAGCAGCTTATCTGAGGGAGGCCCAGATACGCAGTATTTT.

The chain carries TRBV6-1 and TRBJ2-1; 8 nucleotides align to TRBD2. The CDR3 contains 17 residues. CDR1 is MNHNS, CDR2 SASEGT, per germline. J gave up 5 bases and V 5 bases, and 14 bases lay outside the gene matches. The CDR3 DNA follows: TGTGCCAGCAGTCGCCTACCATCGGGACTAGGCAACAATGAGCAGTTCTTC. Encoded protein: CASSRLPSGLGNNEQFF.

This chain connects TRBV30 to TRBJ1-1; D remains ambiguous. The germline gives CDR1 GTSNPN, CDR2 SVGIG (reference sequence). V was shortened by 2 bases and J by 5 bases, with 9 bases between the two germline ends. The CDR3 length is 12 residues. This CDR3 is CAWSYSLTEAFF. As DNA, the CDR3 is TGTGCCTGGAGTTACAGTCTAACTGAAGCTTTCTTT.

The CDR3 DNA reads as TGTGCCAGCAGTGGCGGGACAGGGGGCAAAGGCACTGAAGCTTTCTTT. As protein: CASSGGTGGKGTEAFF. The chain recombines TRBV6-1 with TRBJ1-1; TRBD1 agrees at 12 bases. The V and J ends lost 4 bases and 4 bases, in that order; junction bases with no gene match: 7. Germline V gene sequence: CDR1 MNHNS, CDR2 SASEGT. There are 16 residues in the CDR3.

V is TRBV6-5 and J is TRBJ2-7; 8 nucleotides match TRBD1. This CDR3 has 12 amino acids. V trimming: 2 bases; J trimming: 9 bases; junction bases outside the gene matches: 3. Looked up from germline, CDR1 is MNHEY and CDR2 is SVGAGI. The CDR3 region is CASSYGTGGQYF. The CDR3 bases are TGTGCCAGCAGTTACGGGACAGGCGGGCAGTACTTC.

J is TRBJ1-1 and V is TRBV28, with D unclear. Germline CDR1 and CDR2: MDHEN and SYDVKM. V was trimmed by 8 bases and J by 9 bases, leaving 16 bases between them. The CDR3 has 12 amino acids. The CDR3 bases are TGTGCCAGCTTTGACGGGGTCGGCAAAGCTTTCTTT. Protein sequence: CASFDGVGKAFF. Filled out from reference TRBV28 and TRBJ1-1, the complete variable domain reads DVKVTQSSRYLVKRTGEKVFLECVQDMDHENMFWYRQDPGLGLRLIYFSYDVKMKEKGDIPEGYSVSREKKERFSLILESASTNQTSMYLCASFDGVGKAFFGQGTRLTVV.

This clonotype was seen once. The J gene is TRBJ1-1, the V gene TRBV2; tentative D call: TRBD1 (5 bases). V was shortened by 6 bases and J by 8 bases, with 13 bases between the two germline ends. The V gene's germline CDR1 is SNHLY and CDR2 FYNNEI. The CDR3 runs to 12 residues. The CDR3 region has the DNA TGTGCCAGCAGGGGGGGGTCCGTAGAAGCTTTCTTT. This gives the protein CASRGGSVEAFF.

The chain couples TRBV20-1 to TRBJ1-1; possible D gene TRBD1, 6 bases. CDR3 length: 13 amino acids. The V gene lost 1 base and the J gene lost 7 bases, with 13 bases spanning the gap. Germline CDR1 and CDR2: DFQATT and SNEGSKA (reference sequence). CDR3 sequence: CSARGLGDIEAFF. The CDR3 DNA reads TGCAGTGCTAGAGGGTTAGGGGACATTGAAGCTTTCTTT.

The chain carries TRBV28 and TRBJ1-3; D is possibly TRBD1 (6 bases). The germline gives CDR1 MDHEN, CDR2 SYDVKM. V lost 6 bases to trimming and J lost 3 bases, with 30 bases between them. The CDR3 sequence is 20 residues long. In DNA, the CDR3 is TGTGCCAGCAGACATCCGATGGGATCGGTCAGGGGACTAAGTGGAAACACCATATATTTT. As protein: CASRHPMGSVRGLSGNTIYF.

The V call is TRBV19, the J call TRBJ1-2, with D maybe TRBD1 (5 bases). In germline, CDR1 is LNHDA, CDR2 SQIVND (reference sequence). V shed 6 bases and J shed 3 bases, with 8 bases lying between them. This CDR3 is 12 amino acids long. DNA for the CDR3: TGTGCCAGTAGAACAGGTTACTATGGCTACACCTTC. Protein sequence: CASRTGYYGYTF.

The chain recombines TRBV11-2 with TRBJ2-7; D remains unclear. V was pared by 1 base and J by 9 bases, with 7 bases between. This CDR3 is 11 amino acids long. The germline V gene encodes CDR1 SGHAT and CDR2 FQNNGV. The CDR3 spells CASSLGAAQYF. The DNA for the CDR3 is TGTGCCAGCAGCTTAGGGGCAGCGCAGTACTTC.

This clonotype has just a few counts. The chain recombines TRBV24-1 with TRBJ1-1; TRBD1 aligns across 8 bases. J was trimmed by 5 bases and V by 2 bases; bases with no gene match: 3. Germline V gene lookup returns CDR1 KGHDR and CDR2 SFDVKD. The CDR3 covers 14 residues. The CDR3 spells CATSDSRGPTEAFF. The CDR3 bases are TGTGCCACCAGTGATTCCAGGGGGCCTACTGAAGCTTTCTTT.

This clonotype was found once. The CDR3 bases are TGTGCCAGCAGCCCTACCCGCCCCAGGACTAGCGGAACCTACGAGCAGTACTTC. Encoded protein: CASSPTRPRTSGTYEQYF. V and J are TRBV9 and TRBJ2-7; 10 nucleotides line up with TRBD2. Germline CDR1 is SGDLS and CDR2 is YYNGEE. The CDR3 contains 18 residues. V shed 4 bases and J 2 bases; nucleotides not matched to a gene: 15.

This chain links TRBV7-9 with TRBJ2-7; 8 nucleotides line up with TRBD1. The CDR3 spans 15 residues. J lost 3 bases, V lost 5 bases, and 9 bases had no gene match. The germline V gene has CDR1 SEHNR and CDR2 FQNEAQ (reference sequence). The CDR3 DNA reads as TGTGCCAGCAGCCACCAGGAACAGGGGGTCTACGAGCAGTACTTC. Translating gives CASSHQEQGVYEQYF.

There are a few counts of this clonotype. V and J are TRBV20-1 and TRBJ2-7; 11 bases line up with TRBD2. Germline-derived CDR1 and CDR2 are DFQATT and SNEGSKA (reference sequence). The V segment lost 3 bases and the J segment 0 bases; nucleotides outside the gene matches: 7. The CDR3 is 16 amino acids. CDR3 bases: TGCAGTGCTAGCGGTACTAGCGGGAGAAGCTCCTACGAGCAGTACTTC. Its translation is CSASGTSGRSSYEQYF.

This chain connects TRBV6-2 or TRBV6-3 to TRBJ1-2, with unresolved D. CDR1 is MNHEY, CDR2 SVGEGT, per germline. V was pared by 5 bases and J by 4 bases, with 8 bases between. The CDR3 totals 12 residues. CDR3 sequence: CASSDGPYGYTF. CDR3 DNA sequence: TGTGCCAGCAGTGACGGCCCCTATGGCTACACCTTC.